This TCR beta chain is drawn from a study of somatic mutations in cytotoxic T cells in rheumatoid arthritis. As for the study in general: Flow cytometric sorting isolated some V beta antibody-stained T-cell populations at nearly 100% purity, and among them were V beta1+ cells that underwent TCRB sequencing.

Per the germline V gene, CDR1 is SEHNR and CDR2 is FQNEAQ (reference sequence). The CDR3 extends over 12 amino acids. V lost 11 bases and J lost 7, with 15 bases in between. Sequencing used immunoSEQ multiplex PCR; TCRdb keeps in-frame clones, though not all of them. The profile shows around 19,000 clones, roughly 82% of them singletons. Whole-study results and caveats: No age-related increase in CD8+ clonality was seen in healthy controls, but one was seen in rheumatoid arthritis patients.

In the case of this clone: What it recognizes is unknown.

The source material was CD8+ T cells sorted from blood. The clonotype originates from an adult with rheumatoid arthritis. The genes are TRBV7-9 and TRBJ2-1; a weak D match, TRBD1 (5 bases). The CDR3 loop is CAAKGNGNEQFF. For the CDR3, the DNA is TGTGCCGCCAAGGGGAATGGTAATGAGCAGTTCTTC.